Below are 18 T cell receptor beta chains sequenced from a single sample in a study of cytomegalovirus exposure and HLA in healthy donors. The PCR had 60 Vbeta and 13 Jbeta primers. Clones were read by immunoSEQ multiplex PCR, and TCRdb kept only the in-frame ones, dropping some. The data hold roughly 140,000 clones, with around 78% observed a single time. The sequencing sample was made of PBMCs. The receptors originated from a woman in her late teens or twenties in good health and CMV-seropositive.

This rearrangement joins TRBV9 to TRBJ2-2, with 8 nucleotides matching TRBD2. CDR3 length: 16 residues. The V segment lost 3 bases and the J segment 5 bases; nucleotides outside the gene matches: 9. Germline loops: CDR1 SGDLS, CDR2 YYNGEE. DNA for the CDR3: TGTGCCAGCAGCGGCCACGGGGGGGGCCGAACCGGGGAGCTGTTTTTT. It codes for CASSGHGGGRTGELFF.

The chain's CDR3 is CASRDTGSEAFF. The CDR3 DNA follows: TGTGCCAGCAGGGACACAGGGTCGGAAGCTTTCTTT. The chain links TRBV7-6 to TRBJ1-1, with D perhaps matching TRBD1 (6 bases). Germline-derived CDR1 and CDR2 are SGHVS and FNYEAQ. Deletions cut 6 bases from V and 8 bases from J, with 13 bases between. The CDR3 covers 12 residues.

The chain recombines TRBV4-2 with TRBJ2-1; D remains unclear. This CDR3 has 15 amino acids. Trimming removed 2 bases from V and 2 bases from J, with 10 bases in between. Looked up from germline, CDR1 is LGHNA and CDR2 is YNFKEQ. The CDR3 here is CASSQHADTYNEQFF. The CDR3 DNA reads TGTGCCAGCAGCCAACATGCGGATACCTACAATGAGCAGTTCTTC.

The count of this clone is one. This chain links TRBV11-2 with TRBJ2-7; no definite D call. V lost 3 bases and J 2 bases, leaving 11 bases between the germline ends. Germline V CDR1 and CDR2: SGHAT, FQNNGV. This CDR3 has 14 residues. This CDR3 is CASSFGPATYEQYF. DNA for the CDR3: TGTGCCAGCAGCTTTGGGCCGGCCACCTACGAGCAGTACTTC.

The chain joins TRBV21-1 to TRBJ2-7; the table's D call of TRBD2 was not tested on the DNA. TRBV21-1 is assigned pseudogene status. CDR3 length equals 15 residues. The CDR3 DNA reads as TGTGCCAGCAGCAAACGTAAGAAGAGAATGTACGAGCAGTACTTC. This translates into CASSKRKKRMYEQYF.

This clone was counted a single time. The chain combines TRBV18 with TRBJ2-2, with TRBD1 matching over 7 bases. CDR3 size: 15 residues. Unmatched junction bases numbered 4, after V lost 6 bases and J lost 0 bases. Germline assignment: CDR1 KGHSH and CDR2 LQKENI. CDR3 bases: TGTGCCAGCTCCCGGACAGGCTCGAACACCGGGGAGCTGTTTTTT. It specifies CASSRTGSNTGELFF.

The J gene is TRBJ1-6, the V gene TRBV2; D remains unclear. V was trimmed by 3 bases and J by 10 bases, leaving 7 bases between them. CDR1 is SNHLY, CDR2 FYNNEI, per germline. The CDR3 extends over 12 amino acids. The CDR3 DNA reads TGTGCCAGCAGTGAGTTACGGTCACCCCTCCACTTT. This sequence encodes CASSELRSPLHF.

This clone came up once. The chain carries TRBV15 and TRBJ2-5; the match to TRBD2 covers 14 bases. Unmatched junction bases numbered 6, after V lost 1 base and J lost 2 bases. Germline CDR1 is LNHNV and CDR2 is YYDKDF (reference sequence). The CDR3 spans 18 residues. The CDR3 sequence is CATSRGLAGGNWQETQYF. CDR3 bases: TGTGCCACCAGCAGAGGACTAGCGGGGGGGAACTGGCAAGAGACCCAGTACTTC.

The chain recombines TRBV7-9 with TRBJ2-5; D ambiguous. The CDR3 runs to 12 residues. The germline gives CDR1 SEHNR, CDR2 FQNEAQ (reference sequence). Between the trimmed V and J ends, which lost 7 bases and 5 bases, there was a span of 11 bases. The CDR3, as DNA: TGTGCCAGCAACGAGGAGAGGGAGACCCAGTACTTC. This encodes CASNEERETQYF.

The J gene is TRBJ1-6, the V gene TRBV30, with D uncertain. Deletions cut 2 bases from V and 5 bases from J, with 7 bases between. The CDR3 extends over 13 amino acids. CDR1 and CDR2 (germline): GTSNPN, SVGIG (reference sequence). CDR3 DNA: TGTGCCTGGAGTATCAGAAATAATTCACCCCTCCACTTT. It specifies CAWSIRNNSPLHF.

DNA of the CDR3: TGTGCCAGCAGTTACCGGACAGGGGTGAACACTGAAGCTTTCTTT. Its protein product is CASSYRTGVNTEAFF. V and J are TRBV6-5 and TRBJ1-1, with 9 bases lining up with TRBD1. The germline V gene encodes CDR1 MNHEY and CDR2 SVGAGI. This CDR3 contains 15 residues. V lost 2 bases to trimming and J lost 0 bases; unmatched junction nucleotides: 1.

The rearrangement links TRBV5-4 to TRBJ2-1; weak D call: TRBD2 (7 bases). Trimming removed 4 bases from V and 8 bases from J, with 13 bases in between. The V gene's germline CDR1 is SGHNT and CDR2 YYREEE (reference sequence). CDR3 size: 13 residues. The CDR3 loop reads CASSPRGGDEQFF. The CDR3 DNA follows: TGTGCCAGCAGCCCCCGCGGGGGCGATGAGCAGTTCTTC.

This chain joins TRBV5-1 and TRBJ1-1; D not certain. Trimming left V 1 base short and J 1 base short, with 14 bases between. This CDR3 spans 16 amino acids. Per the germline V gene, CDR1 is SGHRS and CDR2 is YFSETQ. The chain's CDR3 is CASSLKSQRGNTEAFF. CDR3 DNA: TGCGCCAGCAGCTTGAAATCCCAGCGGGGGAACACTGAAGCTTTCTTT.

This clone was detected only once. The chain recombines TRBV5-1 with TRBJ1-1; 8 nucleotides match TRBD1. The ends lost 2 bases at V and 3 bases at J; junction bases unmatched: 9. There are 16 residues in the CDR3. Germline V lookup: CDR1 SGHRS, CDR2 YFSETQ. The CDR3 bases are TGCGCCAGCAGCTTAGCACAGGGGGTCCGATACACTGAAGCTTTCTTT. The encoded protein is CASSLAQGVRYTEAFF.

In its sample, this clone was seen a few times. The rearrangement joins TRBV7-2 to TRBJ2-2; D remains ambiguous. V was pared by 3 bases and J by 5 bases, with 7 bases between. Germline lookup yields CDR1 SGHTA and CDR2 FQGNSA. CDR3 length: 13 amino acids. The CDR3 region is CASSLSSTGELFF. In DNA form, the CDR3 reads TGTGCCAGCAGCTTGTCGAGTACCGGGGAGCTGTTTTTT.

The chain joins TRBV19 to TRBJ1-6, with D possibly being TRBD1 (5 bases). V gave up 2 bases and J gave up 6 bases, with 11 bases separating them. Germline assignment: CDR1 LNHDA and CDR2 SQIVND (reference sequence). The CDR3 covers 15 residues. CDR3 sequence reads: CASSISRAVNSPLHF. The CDR3 coding sequence is TGTGCCAGTAGTATATCCAGGGCGGTTAATTCACCCCTCCACTTT. The full variable domain, with the rest looked up from reference TRBV19 and TRBJ1-6, is DGGITQSPKYLFRKEGQNVTLSCEQNLNHDAMYWYRQDPGQGLRLIYYSQIVNDFQKGDIAEGYSVSREKKESFPLTVTSAQKNPTAFYLCASSISRAVNSPLHFGNGTRLTVT.

V gene TRBV19 combines with J gene TRBJ2-6; weak D call: TRBD1 (5 bases). Trimming removed 4 bases from V and 3 bases from J, with 10 bases in between. Germline loops: CDR1 LNHDA, CDR2 SQIVND (reference sequence). This CDR3 spans 15 amino acids. CDR3 in amino acids: CASSNRKDGANVLTF. CDR3 DNA sequence: TGTGCCAGTAGTAACAGGAAGGATGGGGCCAACGTCCTGACTTTC.

V is TRBV7-2 and J is TRBJ2-5; 7 positions agree with TRBD2. Germline CDR1 and CDR2: SGHTA and FQGNSA. With V trimmed by 5 bases and J by 3 bases, 12 bases remained unmatched. The CDR3 has 16 residues. The CDR3 sequence is CASSPVIGSGEETQYF. In DNA, the CDR3 is TGTGCCAGCAGCCCAGTGATCGGGAGCGGGGAAGAGACCCAGTACTTC.